This TCR beta chain was retrieved from a study of blood T cell repertoires in COVID-19. Profiled with immunoSEQ multiplex PCR; TCRdb holds only in-frame clones, not every one. The table lists a few hundred thousand clones, 80% to 85% of them singletons. The CDR3 totals 16 residues. The J segment lost 7 bases and the V segment lost 0 bases, leaving 6 bases of the junction unmatched. Per germline, CDR1 LGHDT and CDR2 YNNKEL (reference sequence). The chain combines TRBV3-1 (or the pseudogene TRBV3-2) with TRBJ2-2; 9 nucleotides line up with TRBD1. The clonotype comes from a woman in her 70s with COVID-19, enrolled during active disease. Sequenced: peripheral blood. The CDR3 nucleotides read TGTGCCAGCAGCCAAGATTTAACAGGGGGCCGCGGGGAGCTGTTTTTT. This sequence encodes CASSQDLTGGRGELFF.